The 16 T cell receptor beta chains in this list originate from one sample, sequenced in a study of blood T cell repertoires in COVID-19. This table comes from immunoSEQ multiplex PCR, and its TCRdb copy is limited to in-frame clones, with some not included. The sample lists 150,000 or so clones; around 80% were seen once. The sequenced sample consisted of PBMCs or T cells enriched from blood (not recorded which). These receptors were obtained from a man aged 65 to 85 who had been exposed to COVID-19.

The chain has TRBV12-5 and TRBJ1-1; TRBD1 matches 8 bases. Trimming cost V 5 bases and J 4 bases; bases outside gene matches: 3. Germline CDR1 and CDR2: LGHNT and FRNRAP. The CDR3 extends over 13 amino acids. The CDR3, as DNA: TGTGCTAGTGGTCCTGGACAGGGCACTGAAGCTTTCTTT. It is translated as CASGPGQGTEAFF. Together with reference TRBV12-5 and TRBJ1-1, the CDR3 gives the full variable domain: DARVTQTPRHKVTEMGQEVTMRCQPILGHNTVFWYRQTMMQGLELLAYFRNRAPLDDSGMPKDRFSAEMPDATLATLKIQPSEPRDSAVYFCASGPGQGTEAFFGQGTRLTVV.

This clone was seen a few times. The chain recombines TRBV12-3 or TRBV12-4 with TRBJ1-2; a weak D match, TRBD1 (6 bases). V lost 2 bases, J lost 9 bases, and 10 bases lay in between. The CDR3 length is 12 residues. DNA for the CDR3: TGTGCCAGCAGTTTAAGGCAGGGGAGCTACACCTTC. Amino acids: CASSLRQGSYTF.

The V call is TRBV2, the J call TRBJ1-2; D might be TRBD1 (5 bases). The germline CDR1 and CDR2 sequences are SNHLY and FYNNEI. CDR3 size: 12 residues. V shed 8 bases and J shed 5 bases, with 12 bases lying between them. CDR3 in amino acids: CASRGGSYGYTF. As DNA, the CDR3 is TGTGCCAGCCGGGGGGGGTCTTATGGCTACACCTTC.

V is TRBV6-1 and J is TRBJ1-2; unclear D gene. Germline V gives CDR1 MNHNS, CDR2 SASEGT. Trimming left V 2 bases short and J 5 bases short, with 6 bases between. CDR3 length equals 12 residues. This CDR3 reads CASSEWTYGYTF. In DNA form, the CDR3 reads TGTGCCAGCAGTGAATGGACTTATGGCTACACCTTC.

The genes are TRBV7-2 and TRBJ2-1; the D gene is possibly TRBD2 (6 bases). The CDR3 loop spans 16 amino acids. Trimming stripped 1 base from V and 5 bases from J, with 15 bases between. Looked up from germline, CDR1 is SGHTA and CDR2 is FQGNSA. In DNA form, the CDR3 reads TGTGCCAGCAGCTTAGTGCGGGGACCCCAAAACAATGAGCAGTTCTTC. This translates into CASSLVRGPQNNEQFF.

The J gene is TRBJ2-6, the V gene TRBV28; tentative D call: TRBD1 (6 bases). CDR3 length: 18 residues. CDR1 is MDHEN and CDR2 is SYDVKM in the germline V gene. Trimming pared 5 bases from V and 1 base from J, leaving 18 bases between. The CDR3 DNA sequence: TGTGCCAGCAGTATGGCTCCGGGACAAGGTTCTGGGGCCAACGTCCTGACTTTC. Translated, it gives CASSMAPGQGSGANVLTF.

CDR3 nucleotide sequence: TGTGCCAGTAGTAATCCACCCAGGAGGGATGAGCAGTTCTTC. Translation gives CASSNPPRRDEQFF. The chain is built from TRBV19 and TRBJ2-1, with D possibly TRBD2 on 6 matching bases. Germline V gene data show CDR1 as LNHDA and CDR2 as SQIVND (reference sequence). This CDR3 has 14 residues. Trimming took 4 bases from V and 8 from J, leaving 15 bases between them.

The CDR3 loop reads CASSPLATGNTYEQYF. The DNA of the CDR3 is TGTGCCAGCAGTCCCCTCGCCACAGGGAATACCTACGAGCAGTACTTC. The chain carries TRBV27 and TRBJ2-7; possible D gene TRBD1, 6 bases. The CDR3 contains 16 residues. Deletions cut 5 bases from V and 2 bases from J, with 19 bases between. Germline V gives CDR1 MNHEY, CDR2 SMNVEV (reference sequence).

V and J are TRBV7-2 and TRBJ2-5; D is undetermined. The germline V and J ends were trimmed by 2 bases and 4 bases, with 8 bases remaining between them. The CDR3 is 13 amino acids. Looked up from germline, CDR1 is SGHTA and CDR2 is FQGNSA. The CDR3 spells CASSLSVGETQYF. CDR3 bases: TGTGCCAGCAGCTTAAGCGTCGGAGAGACCCAGTACTTC. Based on the CDR3 plus reference TRBV7-2 and TRBJ2-5, the full variable domain is GAGVSQSPSNKVTEKGKDVELRCDPISGHTALYWYRQSLGQGLEFLIYFQGNSAPDKSGLPSDRFSAERTGGSVSTLTIQRTQQEDSAVYLCASSLSVGETQYFGPGTRLLVL.

The gene calls are TRBV4-3 and TRBJ2-3; 7 bases line up with TRBD2. The CDR3 has 15 residues. V was clipped by 4 bases and J by 2 bases; unmatched bases: 6. The germline CDR1 and CDR2 sequences are LGHNA and YSLEER. CDR3 residues: CASSPWGGSTDTQYF. The CDR3 DNA reads as TGCGCCAGCAGCCCATGGGGGGGATCCACAGATACGCAGTATTTT.

V gene TRBV5-1 combines with J gene TRBJ2-7; D is unclear. V was cut by 1 base and J by 4 bases, with 6 bases left in between. This CDR3 region has 12 residues. Germline V gives CDR1 SGHRS, CDR2 YFSETQ. For the CDR3, the DNA is TGCGCCAGCAGCTTGAATGCGTACGAGCAGTACTTC. This codes for CASSLNAYEQYF.

The chain employs TRBV19 and TRBJ2-7, with TRBD1 matching over 9 bases. This CDR3 comprises 15 residues. After removal of 8 bases from V and 3 bases from J, the junction contained 11 bases not matched to a gene. The germline V gene encodes CDR1 LNHDA and CDR2 SQIVND (reference sequence). The CDR3 nucleotides are TGTGCCAGTCAAGCCGGGACAGGGATCATCTACGAGCAGTACTTC. This codes for CASQAGTGIIYEQYF.

V usage is TRBV5-4 and J usage is TRBJ2-2; the D gene is possibly TRBD1 (6 bases). V lost 0 bases and J 2 bases, leaving 14 bases between the germline ends. Germline-derived CDR1 and CDR2 are SGHNT and YYREEE (reference sequence). The length of the CDR3 is 17 residues. This CDR3 is CASSLGSGAINTGELFF. The CDR3 nucleotides are TGTGCCAGCAGCTTGGGATCAGGGGCCATCAACACCGGGGAGCTGTTTTTT.

The chain couples TRBV30 to TRBJ1-3, with D possibly TRBD1 on 5 matching bases. This CDR3 has 15 residues. Germline V CDR1 and CDR2: GTSNPN, SVGIG (reference sequence). The V gene lost 2 bases and the J gene lost 0 bases, with 11 bases spanning the gap. The CDR3 here is CAWSPTGYSGNTIYF. In DNA, the CDR3 is TGTGCCTGGAGTCCCACAGGATACTCTGGAAACACCATATATTTT. The full variable domain, its missing parts supplied by reference TRBV30 and TRBJ1-3, is SQTIHQWPATLVQPVGSPLSLECTVEGTSNPNLYWYRQAAGRGLQLLFYSVGIGQISSEVPQNLSASRPQDRQFILSSKKLLLSDSGFYLCAWSPTGYSGNTIYFGEGSWLTVV.

The chain has TRBV6-5 and TRBJ2-3; tentatively, D is TRBD2 (6 bases). V was clipped by 6 bases and J by 5 bases, with 15 bases between them. The CDR3 consists of 14 residues. Germline CDR1 and CDR2: MNHEY and SVGAGI. This chain's CDR3 is CASSPNSGEDTQYF. CDR3 in DNA: TGTGCCAGCAGCCCAAACTCGGGGGAAGATACGCAGTATTTT.

This clone was found a few times. V usage is TRBV12-3 or TRBV12-4 and J usage is TRBJ1-1; D perhaps matches TRBD1 (5 bases). This CDR3 spans 12 amino acids. The V end lost 5 bases, the J end lost 8 bases, and 12 bases lay between the germline ends. The CDR3 is CASSREYREAFF. The CDR3 DNA reads as TGTGCCAGCAGTCGTGAATACAGGGAAGCTTTCTTT.